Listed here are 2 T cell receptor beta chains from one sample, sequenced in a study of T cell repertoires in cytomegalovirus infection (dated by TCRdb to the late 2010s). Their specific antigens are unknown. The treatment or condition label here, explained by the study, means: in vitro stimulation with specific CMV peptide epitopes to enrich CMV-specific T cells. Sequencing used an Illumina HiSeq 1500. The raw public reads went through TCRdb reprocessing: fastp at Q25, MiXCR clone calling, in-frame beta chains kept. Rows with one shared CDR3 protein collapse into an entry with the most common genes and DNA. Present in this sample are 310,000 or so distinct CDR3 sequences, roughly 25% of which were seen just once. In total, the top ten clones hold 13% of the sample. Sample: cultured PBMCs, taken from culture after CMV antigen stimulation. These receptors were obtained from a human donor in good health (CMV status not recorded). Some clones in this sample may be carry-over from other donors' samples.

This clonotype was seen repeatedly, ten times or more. CDR3 coding DNA: TGTGCCAGCAGCTTCGCGAGGGATGGCTACACCTTC. Translated: CASSFARDGYTF. The chain carries TRBV7-2 and TRBJ1-2; unclear D gene. CDR1 and CDR2 from the germline V gene are SGHTA and FQGNSA. The CDR3 has 12 residues. The V gene lost 3 bases and the J gene lost 6 bases, with 8 bases spanning the gap.

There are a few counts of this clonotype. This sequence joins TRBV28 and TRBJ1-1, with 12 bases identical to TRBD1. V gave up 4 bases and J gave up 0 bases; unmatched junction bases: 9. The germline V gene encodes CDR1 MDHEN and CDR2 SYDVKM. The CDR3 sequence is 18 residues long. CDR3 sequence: CASSSVGQGADLNTEAFF. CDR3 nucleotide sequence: TGTGCCAGCAGTTCGGTGGGACAGGGGGCCGACTTGAACACTGAAGCTTTCTTT. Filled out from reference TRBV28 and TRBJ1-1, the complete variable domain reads DVKVTQSSRYLVKRTGEKVFLECVQDMDHENMFWYRQDPGLGLRLIYFSYDVKMKEKGDIPEGYSVSREKKERFSLILESASTNQTSMYLCASSSVGQGADLNTEAFFGQGTRLTVV.